The T cell receptor beta chain described here comes from a study of cytomegalovirus exposure and HLA in healthy donors. As for the study in general: The roughly 120 validation repertoires, a later analysis reported, used the same platform as the approximately 730 repertoires from the first cohort. Whole-study findings and limits: The study put about 180 TCR beta chains on its list as cytomegalovirus-associated.

Between the trimmed V and J ends, which lost 3 bases and 1 base, there was a span of 15 bases. This CDR3 spans 17 amino acids. CDR1 and CDR2 (germline): MNHNS, SASEGT. Concerning this clone: Its antigen is unknown.

Repertoires were generated with immunoSEQ multiplex PCR, while TCRdb's copy carries only in-frame clones and drops some. The repertoire holds almost 200,000 clones, with 80% to 85% as singletons. The sequence came from a woman aged 25 to 45 in good health and CMV-seronegative. Material for sequencing was PBMCs. J is TRBJ2-2 and V is TRBV6-1, with D tentatively TRBD2 (5 bases). This CDR3 reads CASSDPMGAENTGELFF. The CDR3 DNA reads as TGTGCCAGCAGTGACCCCATGGGAGCGGAGAACACCGGGGAGCTGTTTTTT.